The rows below give T cell receptor beta chains drawn from one sample of a study of PD-L1 blockade in urothelial cancer. Using immunoSEQ multiplex PCR, the repertoire was profiled, and TCRdb retains in-frame clones only, with some absent. The sample gives more than 90,000 clones, around 87% of which show up once; 1.5% to 2% is in the top ten. This specimen was PBMCs, taken around atezolizumab (anti-PD-L1) treatment. The receptors originated from a man in his 60s with urothelial cancer. The CDR3 runs from the conserved cysteine through the conserved F or W. A D gene is named only where the DNA matches it firmly. Clone sizes are given selectively: once, few, many, or a class where the clone is expanded.

d_call	v_call	j_call	clone_size	cdr3_nt	cdr3_aa
TRBD2	TRBV5-6	TRBJ2-5	NA	TGTGCCAGCAGCTCCGGGACTAGCCGTGTGGAGACCCAGTACTTC	CASSSGTSRVETQYF
TRBD2	TRBV27	TRBJ2-7	NA	TGTGCCAGCAGTCCACCGGGACTAGCGGGACGCGAGCAGTACTTC	CASSPPGLAGREQYF
NA	TRBV6-5	TRBJ2-7	NA	TGTGCCAGCAGTTACTCGAACGGGAGTCCCAACGAGCAGTACTTC	CASSYSNGSPNEQYF
TRBD2	TRBV7-9	TRBJ2-7	NA	TGTGCCAGCAGCCCGACTAGCGGGAGGGAAAGCTCCTACGAGCAGTACTTC	CASSPTSGRESSYEQYF
NA	TRBV27	TRBJ1-5	NA	TGTGCCAGAGAAATCCTGGACAGCAGTCAGCCCCAGCATTTT	CAREILDSSQPQHF
NA	TRBV5-6	TRBJ1-1	NA	TGTGCCAGCAGCAGCACAGGCTACCTAGGGCCTGAAGCTTTCTTT	CASSSTGYLGPEAFF
NA	TRBV28	TRBJ1-2	NA	TGTGCCAGCAGGCTAGGCTTTGGGTTAGGGGACTATGGCTACACCTTC	CASRLGFGLGDYGYTF
TRBD2	TRBV6-5	TRBJ2-2	NA	TGTGCCAGCAGTGGACACGGGGGGAAAGGGGAGCTGTTTTTT	CASSGHGGKGELFF
NA	TRBV27	TRBJ1-5	NA	TGTGCCAGCGCGCCGTTGAATAGCAATCAGCCCCAGCATTTT	CASAPLNSNQPQHF
TRBD2	TRBV28	TRBJ2-1	NA	TGTGCCAGCAGGGGAGCCGGCCTAGCGGGGCACAATGAGCAGTTCTTC	CASRGAGLAGHNEQFF
TRBD2	TRBV6-6	TRBJ2-3	NA	TGTGCCAGCAGGATTAGCGGGGGTAGCGCAGATACGCAGTATTTT	CASRISGGSADTQYF
NA	TRBV5-4	TRBJ2-6	NA	TGTGCCAGCAACCAAGGGGCAGCGGGTAGCTCTGGGGCCAACGTCCTGACTTTC	CASNQGAAGSSGANVLTF
NA	TRBV2	TRBJ1-3	NA	TGTGCCAGCAGTAACTCAGGGGCCTCTGGAAACACCATATATTTT	CASSNSGASGNTIYF
NA	TRBV7-9	TRBJ1-4	NA	TGTGCCACCCGGCGGGTCGGTGAAAAACTGTTTTTT	CATRRVGEKLFF
NA	TRBV27	TRBJ1-2	NA	TGTGCCAGCAGTTTCCCTGGCCAAGGCTACACCTTC	CASSFPGQGYTF
NA	TRBV4-2	TRBJ2-3	NA	TGTGCCAGCAGCCAAGAAGAGTCCAGGGGAGATACGCAGTATTTT	CASSQEESRGDTQYF
TRBD1	TRBV30	TRBJ2-4	once	TGTGCCTGGAGTGTCGGACAGGGGAGGAAAAACATTCAGTACTTC	CAWSVGQGRKNIQYF
NA	TRBV2	TRBJ1-1	NA	TGTGCCACCCTGAGGTTGCAACACACTGAAGCTTTCTTT	CATLRLQHTEAFF
TRBD2	TRBV5-1	TRBJ2-7	NA	TGCGCCAGCAGCTCCTCTCTAGCGGGGGCCTCCTACGAGCAGTACTTC	CASSSSLAGASYEQYF
NA	TRBV18	TRBJ2-5	NA	TGTGCCAGCTCACCGCTGCGTCGCGGGGAAAGAGGGGAGACCCAGTACTTC	CASSPLRRGERGETQYF
NA	TRBV6-5	TRBJ1-1	few	TGTGCCAGCAAAGGAGGGTCTGAAGCTTTCTTT	CASKGGSEAFF
TRBD1	TRBV7-3	TRBJ2-3	NA	TGTGCCAGCAGCCCCACAGGACAGGGGACAGATACGCAGTATTTT	CASSPTGQGTDTQYF
NA	TRBV6-5	TRBJ1-2	NA	TGTGCCAGCAGTTACTCCGGGCAGGGGATGGGCTACACCTTC	CASSYSGQGMGYTF
TRBD1	TRBV5-4	TRBJ1-2	NA	TGTGCCAGCAGCTATGGACAGGGTGGCTATGGCTACACCTTC	CASSYGQGGYGYTF
TRBD2	TRBV5-1	TRBJ2-1	NA	TGCGCCAGCAGCTTGCAGACTAGCGGGACTTACAATGAGCAGTTCTTC	CASSLQTSGTYNEQFF
TRBD2	TRBV7-9	TRBJ2-5	NA	TGTGCCAGCTCCGGGGGTAGCGGGGACCAAGAGACCCAGTACTTC	CASSGGSGDQETQYF
NA	TRBV4-1	TRBJ1-2	NA	TGCGCCAGCAGCCAGGCTCTGGAGCGTGCGTTCCCGGGAGGCTACACCTTC	CASSQALERAFPGGYTF
NA	TRBV6-4	TRBJ1-2	once	TGTGCCAGCAGTGACTTCCCCGCAGGTCCCGGGGGCTATGGCTACACCTTC	CASSDFPAGPGGYGYTF
NA	TRBV5-1	TRBJ1-2	NA	TGCGCCAGCAGCTTGGTGGCGGGGGCGAACTATGGCTACACCTTC	CASSLVAGANYGYTF
TRBD1	TRBV10-3	TRBJ2-7	NA	TGTGCCATCAGTGAGCTGCCCAGGGGGATTCGCGAGCAGTACTTC	CAISELPRGIREQYF
TRBD1	TRBV11-2	TRBJ2-3	NA	TGTGCCAGCAGGTTGACAGGGGCCACAGATACGCAGTATTTT	CASRLTGATDTQYF
TRBD2	TRBV19	TRBJ2-7	once	TGTGCCAGTAGTGCGCGACCGGGACTACTCTACGAGCAGTACTTC	CASSARPGLLYEQYF
NA	TRBV5-1	TRBJ2-5	few	TGCGCCAGCAGCTTTAACAGGGATCGAGAGACCCAGTACTTC	CASSFNRDRETQYF
TRBD1	TRBV25-1	TRBJ1-3	NA	TGTGCCAGCAGTGAATATTTTATGGGGACAGAAAATCGAAACACCATATATTTT	CASSEYFMGTENRNTIYF
NA	TRBV28	TRBJ1-6	NA	TGTGCCATCGCGGCCGCCGAAGATTCACCCCTCCACTTT	CAIAAAEDSPLHF
NA	TRBV2	TRBJ2-2	NA	TGTGCCTCAAGACAGGCAACGACCGGGGAGCTGTTTTTT	CASRQATTGELFF
TRBD1	TRBV28	TRBJ1-2	NA	TGTGCCAGCAGTTCCGGACAGGGGGACTATGGCTACACCTTC	CASSSGQGDYGYTF
TRBD2	TRBV18	TRBJ2-5	NA	TGTGCCAGTCGAGCGGGAGCGAACCAAGAGACCCAGTACTTC	CASRAGANQETQYF
TRBD1	TRBV5-4	TRBJ2-3	once	TGTGCCAGCAGGGGCGGGGACAGGGGAGGCCTCACAGATACGCAGTATTTT	CASRGGDRGGLTDTQYF
TRBD1	TRBV6-5	TRBJ1-1	NA	TGTGCCAGCAGTTCCTCGGGACAGGGAAACGTTGAAGCTTTCTTT	CASSSSGQGNVEAFF
TRBD1	TRBV6-1	TRBJ2-3	NA	TGTGCCAGCAGTGGCGGGACAGGCTCACACACAGATACGCAGTATTTT	CASSGGTGSHTDTQYF
TRBD1	TRBV27	TRBJ1-2	NA	TGTGCCAGCAGTCCCGACAGGGTCTATGGCTACACCTTC	CASSPDRVYGYTF
NA	TRBV10-1	TRBJ1-6	once	TGCGCCAGCAAACCACAGGGAAGGGGGAATTCACCCCTCCACTTT	CASKPQGRGNSPLHF
NA	TRBV9	TRBJ2-1	NA	NA	CASSSGQAGGEQFF
NA	TRBV28	TRBJ2-7	once	TGTGCCATAAAGAGGTACGACGAGCAGTACTTC	CAIKRYDEQYF
NA	TRBV2	TRBJ2-7	NA	TGTGCCAGCAGTGACCCAGACTTAACCTACGAGCAGTACTTC	CASSDPDLTYEQYF
TRBD1	TRBV5-4	TRBJ1-2	NA	TGTGCCAGCAGCGGAGCCCGGGGACAGGGAGTGGATGGCTACACCTTC	CASSGARGQGVDGYTF
NA	TRBV5-1	TRBJ1-1	NA	TGCGCCAGCAGCTTGGTCACAGGCACTGAAGCTTTCTTT	CASSLVTGTEAFF
NA	TRBV29-1	TRBJ1-2	NA	TGCAGCGCGAGCCCTGACACGAACTATGGCTACACCTTC	CSASPDTNYGYTF
NA	TRBV27	TRBJ1-4	NA	TGTGCCAGCAGTTTCTCTGACAGGTCTTATGAAAAACTGTTTTTT	CASSFSDRSYEKLFF
NA	TRBV27	TRBJ2-3	NA	TGTGCCAGCAAGAGGCGGGGGCCGGGTGATACGCAGTATTTT	CASKRRGPGDTQYF
NA	TRBV27	TRBJ1-6	NA	TGTGCCAGCAGACTGAGACAGTTCGTAGATTCACCCCTCCACTTT	CASRLRQFVDSPLHF
TRBD2	TRBV27	TRBJ2-5	NA	TGTGCCAGCAGTGTACTAGCGGCCCAAGAGACCCAGTACTTC	CASSVLAAQETQYF